Listed below are T cell receptor beta chains from one sample, sequenced in a study of cytomegalovirus exposure and HLA in healthy donors. Assay: immunoSEQ multiplex PCR; the TCRdb copy retains only in-frame clones and omits some. The sample carries around 190,000 clones, roughly 80% recorded once. Sequenced: PBMCs. These receptors were obtained from a woman between 18 and 29 years old in good health and CMV-seronegative. Each CDR3 is given with its conserved first and last residue. The D gene is left open where the match is weak. Clone sizes are given selectively: once, few, many, or a class where the clone is expanded.

d_call j_call v_call clone_size cdr3_aa cdr3_nt
TRBD1 TRBJ2-7 TRBV6-1 NA CASRDIGTGNEQYF TGTGCCAGCAGGGACATCGGGACAGGGAACGAGCAGTACTTC
TRBD1 TRBJ2-7 TRBV6-1 NA CASSEGLGQGAYEQYF TGTGCCAGCAGTGAGGGTCTGGGGCAGGGGGCCTACGAGCAGTACTTC
TRBD1 TRBJ2-7 TRBV29-1 NA CSVATGGPSYEQYF TGCAGCGTCGCGACAGGGGGGCCCTCCTACGAGCAGTACTTC
NA TRBJ1-1 TRBV7-9 NA CASSSGGGITEAFF TGTGCCAGCAGCTCTGGGGGGGGAATCACTGAAGCTTTCTTT
TRBD1 TRBJ2-1 TRBV7-9 NA CASRPWDRSSYNEQFF TGTGCCAGCAGACCGTGGGACAGGAGCTCCTACAATGAGCAGTTCTTC
TRBD1 TRBJ2-1 TRBV7-6 NA CASSTPGTGEFDEQFF TGTGCCAGCAGCACTCCGGGGACAGGGGAATTCGATGAGCAGTTCTTC
NA TRBJ2-3 TRBV19 NA CASSMGQGSDTQYF TGTGCCAGTAGTATGGGGCAGGGGAGCGATACGCAGTATTTT
TRBD1 TRBJ2-6 TRBV28 NA CASSSGSGQGGSGANVLTF TGTGCCAGCAGTTCGGGTTCGGGACAGGGGGGCTCTGGGGCCAACGTCCTGACTTTC
TRBD2 TRBJ2-1 TRBV30 NA CAWSESGSWYNEQFF TGTGCCTGGAGTGAGAGCGGGAGTTGGTACAATGAGCAGTTCTTC
NA TRBJ1-5 TRBV9 NA CASSTSPGYHQPQHF TGTGCCAGCAGCACCTCGCCGGGGTATCATCAGCCCCAGCATTTT
NA TRBJ2-2 TRBV14 NA CASKRGSNTGELFF TGTGCCAGCAAAAGAGGGTCGAACACCGGGGAGCTGTTTTTT
NA TRBJ1-5 TRBV7-8 NA CASSLKYDVAPQPQHF TGTGCCAGCAGCTTAAAATACGATGTTGCGCCTCAGCCCCAGCATTTT
NA TRBJ1-5 TRBV19 NA CASSRDFNQPQHF TGTGCCAGTAGTCGGGATTTCAATCAGCCCCAGCATTTT
NA TRBJ1-6 TRBV6-6 NA CASRTPAAGYNSPLHF TGTGCCAGCAGAACCCCCGCCGCGGGTTATAATTCACCCCTCCACTTT
NA TRBJ1-4 TRBV7-9 NA CASSLGSSNEKLFF TGTGCCAGCAGCTTAGGCTCGAGTAACGAAAAACTGTTTTTT
NA TRBJ1-6 TRBV27 NA CASSWQGPPDSPLHF TGTGCCAGCAGTTGGCAGGGGCCTCCTGATTCACCCCTCCACTTT
TRBD2 TRBJ2-1 TRBV4-2 NA CASSPGLAGVGNEQFF TGTGCCAGCAGCCCGGGCCTTGCGGGAGTCGGCAATGAGCAGTTCTTC
NA TRBJ1-1 TRBV30 NA CAWSPLRAGPEAFF TGTGCCTGGAGCCCCCTACGAGCTGGGCCTGAAGCTTTCTTT
TRBD1 TRBJ2-1 TRBV27 NA CASSPARQGNEQFF TGTGCCAGCAGTCCCGCCCGACAGGGCAATGAGCAGTTCTTC
NA TRBJ2-5 TRBV19 few CASSRRANKEETQYF TGTGCCAGTAGTAGGCGGGCGAATAAGGAAGAGACCCAGTACTTC
TRBD2 TRBJ2-1 TRBV4-1 NA CASSQVSSGLARNEQFF TGCGCCAGCAGCCAAGTGTCGTCAGGACTAGCGCGGAATGAGCAGTTCTTC
NA TRBJ2-7 TRBV7-3 NA CASSLIASGGETYEQYF TGTGCCAGCAGCTTAATCGCCTCCGGGGGTGAGACCTACGAGCAGTACTTC
NA TRBJ2-7 TRBV5-1 NA CASSLRQGWYEQYF TGCGCCAGCAGCTTGCGGCAGGGATGGTACGAGCAGTACTTC
NA TRBJ1-4 TRBV18 few CASSPGGAGDNEKLFF TGTGCCAGCTCACCGGGCGGGGCCGGGGATAATGAAAAACTGTTTTTT
NA TRBJ1-5 TRBV6-5 NA CASAGYFNQPQHF TGTGCCAGCGCAGGGTACTTCAATCAGCCCCAGCATTTT
NA TRBJ2-7 TRBV27 few CASSFPTPRPHGNEQYF TGTGCCAGCAGTTTCCCGACTCCCCGACCGCATGGCAACGAGCAGTACTTC
NA TRBJ1-4 TRBV2 few CASMPEVRGYEKLFF TGTGCCAGCATGCCGGAGGTCAGGGGTTATGAAAAACTGTTTTTT
NA TRBJ2-3 TRBV7-9 NA CASSPDRSTDTQYF TGTGCCAGCAGCCCCGACAGGAGCACAGATACGCAGTATTTT
TRBD2 TRBJ2-1 TRBV2 NA CASRPTRLAGVDEQFF TGTGCCAGCAGGCCGACCCGACTAGCGGGGGTGGATGAGCAGTTCTTC